The subject of this entry is one T cell receptor beta chain. Its antigen is still unknown. Base qualities were left out, and no much larger clone turns up one base away. CDR1 and CDR2, per the germline V gene, are SGHRS and YFSETQ. The CDR3 measures 13 amino acids from cysteine to phenylalanine. Only the CDR3 DNA stays, 39 bases, in frame from base 1. At the junction V is shortened by 0 bases and J by 3 bases, with 6 bases in between. Receptor amplification or capture employed the immunoSEQ multiplex PCR assay. For most patients, genomic DNA was isolated using the Qiagen DNeasy Blood and Tissue Kit and was shipped frozen to Adaptive Biotechnologies for TCR sequencing. High-throughput TCR-beta CDR3 sequencing of genomic DNA from most patients was performed by Adaptive Biotechnologies. The original pipeline was this. Adaptive's ImmunoSEQ software supplied the TCR sequencing data for 18 patients, while MiXCR and VDJtools were used to process three other patients. To correct CD4 versus CD8 sorting errors, any sequence found in both subsets at a frequency ratio below 5:1 was removed. Because the origin of CDR3 nucleotide sequences shared between donor and recipient could not be assigned, those sequences were removed. To count as alloreactive, a clone needed at least 2-fold expansion over unstimulated cells and a minimum CFSE-low frequency of 0.002% (template counts) or 0.001% (read counts). Clones were considered mappable if detected in sequenced pre-transplant spleen, lymph node, or MLR CFSE-low populations of the donor or recipient. Cumulative frequency of alloreactive clones was calculated as a percentage of all sequences weighted by copy number. This is the immuneACCESS table as TCRdb keeps it, with only in-frame sequences that have V and J called. A part of the clones is gone; compared with another copy, unresolved V genes explain less than half, and the rest is unexplained. V and J calls and clone size are given by that table; D and trimming were obtained from the DNA. The sample profile shows 140,000 or so clones; roughly 91% of them were found once. Roughly 0.19% of the sample goes to the ten largest clones.

The sample is drawn from a study of graft-versus-host responses after intestinal transplantation (dated by TCRdb to the early 2020s). A note on the overall study: The transplants that recipients received were multivisceral, liver-intestinal, or isolated intestinal. Anti-thymocyte globulin induction was given to all recipients, followed by maintenance tacrolimus and steroids for two to four years. Graft-versus-host and host-versus-graft alloreactive T cell clones were tracked in the graft, circulation and bone marrow after intestinal transplantation using bulk TCR-beta CDR3 sequencing. Alloreactive clones were identified by sequencing pre-transplant mixed lymphocyte reaction products and comparing these products with unstimulated pre-transplant donor and recipient T cells. Of the 20 to 30 intestinal transplant recipients enrolled in the cohort, one of whom was a retransplant, a few patients without pretransplant specimens were excluded. Donor T cell macrochimerism was defined as a peak of at least 4% donor T cells among recipient peripheral blood mononuclear cells. Rather than being sequenced by the commercial service, samples from a few later patients were sequenced in-house on an Illumina MiSeq and processed with MiXCR.

In the paper's terms, the time point label means: cells obtained before transplantation from donor or recipient. CD3+CD4+ and CD3+CD8+ populations were FACS-sorted from unstimulated pre-transplant donor and recipient cells taken from spleen or lymph nodes. Points the paper makes about the study in general: The relatively low number and heterogeneity of intestinal transplant patients limited the conclusions. Peak levels of circulating GvH clones were associated with declines in HvG clones early after transplant. GvH clones were detected in recipient bone marrow, and some of these GvH clones were observed earlier in ileal mucosa or blood, consistent with an intestinal mucosal origin. In patients with donor T cell macrochimerism, the allografts had high GvH to HvG T cell clonal ratios.

The chain joins TRBV5-1 to TRBJ1-2; there is no confident call for the D gene. This sample comprised unstimulated CD4+ T cells sorted from spleen or lymph node cells, obtained before intestinal transplant. This TCR was sampled from a human donor who received an intestinal transplant. The CDR3 has the sequence CASSLDSDYGYTF. The DNA reads TGCGCCAGCAGCTTGGACAGCGACTATGGCTACACCTTC.